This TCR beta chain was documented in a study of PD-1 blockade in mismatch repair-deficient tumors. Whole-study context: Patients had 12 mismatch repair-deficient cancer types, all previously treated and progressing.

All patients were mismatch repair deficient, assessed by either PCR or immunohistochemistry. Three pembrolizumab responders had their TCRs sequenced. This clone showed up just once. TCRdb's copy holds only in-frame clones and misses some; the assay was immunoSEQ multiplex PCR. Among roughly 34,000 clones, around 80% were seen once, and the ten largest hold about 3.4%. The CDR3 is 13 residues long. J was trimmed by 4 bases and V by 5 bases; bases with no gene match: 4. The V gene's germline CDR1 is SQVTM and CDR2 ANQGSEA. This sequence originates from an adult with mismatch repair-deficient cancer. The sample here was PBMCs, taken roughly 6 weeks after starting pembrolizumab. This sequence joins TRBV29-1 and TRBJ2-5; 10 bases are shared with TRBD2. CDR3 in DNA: TGCAGCGTTAAAGCGGGAGGGCCAGAGACCCAGTACTTC. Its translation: CSVKAGGPETQYF.